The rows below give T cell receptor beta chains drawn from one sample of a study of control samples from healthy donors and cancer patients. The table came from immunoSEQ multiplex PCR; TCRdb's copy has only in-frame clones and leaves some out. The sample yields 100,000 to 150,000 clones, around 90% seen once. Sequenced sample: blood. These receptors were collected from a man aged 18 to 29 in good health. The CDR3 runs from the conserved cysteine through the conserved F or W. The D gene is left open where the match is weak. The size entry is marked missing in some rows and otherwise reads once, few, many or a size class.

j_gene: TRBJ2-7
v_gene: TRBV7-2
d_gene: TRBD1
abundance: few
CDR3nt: TGTGCCAGCAGCTTAGACAGGGGGCGGTACGAGCAGTACTTC
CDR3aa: CASSLDRGRYEQYF

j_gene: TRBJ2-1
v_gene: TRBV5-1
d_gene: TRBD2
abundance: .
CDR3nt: TGCGCCAGCAGCTTCCTTAGGCAGCGGGACGGGAATGAGCAGTTCTTC
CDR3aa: CASSFLRQRDGNEQFF

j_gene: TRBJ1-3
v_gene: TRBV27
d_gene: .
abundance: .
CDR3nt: TGTGCCAGCAGGGACGGCGGACAGGGAAACACCATATATTTT
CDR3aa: CASRDGGQGNTIYF

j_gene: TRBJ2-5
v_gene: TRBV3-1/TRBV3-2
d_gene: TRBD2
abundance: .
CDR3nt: TGTGCCAGCAGCCAAGGACTAGCGGGGGAGTACTTC
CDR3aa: CASSQGLAGEYF

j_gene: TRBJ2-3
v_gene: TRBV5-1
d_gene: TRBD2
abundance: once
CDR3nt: TGCGCCAGCAGCTCACTCACCGGGACTAGCGGGAGCTCGGCGCAGTATTTT
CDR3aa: CASSSLTGTSGSSAQYF

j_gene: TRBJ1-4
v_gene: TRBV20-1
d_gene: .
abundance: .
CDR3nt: TGCAGTGCTAGAGGGGGGGAAAAACTGTTTTTT
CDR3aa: CSARGGEKLFF

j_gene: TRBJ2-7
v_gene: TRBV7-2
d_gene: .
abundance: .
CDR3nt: TGTGCCAGCACGCCCGGGCCCTCGCCGGGGGAGCAGTACTTC
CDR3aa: CASTPGPSPGEQYF

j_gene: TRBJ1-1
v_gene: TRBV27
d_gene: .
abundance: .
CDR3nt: TGTGCCAGCAGTTTAGGGATGAACACTGAAGCTTTCTTT
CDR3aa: CASSLGMNTEAFF

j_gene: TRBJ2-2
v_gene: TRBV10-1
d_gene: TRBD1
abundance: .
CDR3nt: TGCGCCAGCAGTGATTGGGGACAGGGACCCGGGGAGCTGTTTTTT
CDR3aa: CASSDWGQGPGELFF

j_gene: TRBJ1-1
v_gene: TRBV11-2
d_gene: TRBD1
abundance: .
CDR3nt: TGTGCCAGCAGCTTTCCGGGACAGGGGGTGCCTGAAGCTTTCTTT
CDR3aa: CASSFPGQGVPEAFF

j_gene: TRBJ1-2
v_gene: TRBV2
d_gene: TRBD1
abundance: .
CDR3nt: TGTGCCAGCAGTGATCGGACAGGGGGCGCGCCGGGCTACACCTTC
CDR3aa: CASSDRTGGAPGYTF

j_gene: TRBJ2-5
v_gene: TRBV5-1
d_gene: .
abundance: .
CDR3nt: TGCGCCAGCACCGGGACGGGGGAGACCCAGTACTTC
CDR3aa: CASTGTGETQYF

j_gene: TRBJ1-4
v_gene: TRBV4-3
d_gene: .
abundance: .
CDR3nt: TGCGCCAGCAGCCAAGATCAGGCAGGGCGTAATGAAAAACTGTTTTTT
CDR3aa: CASSQDQAGRNEKLFF

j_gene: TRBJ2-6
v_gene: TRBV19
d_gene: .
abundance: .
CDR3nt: TGTGCCAGTAGTATAGATGTGGGAGGAGGGGTCGGCTCTGGGGCCAACGTCCTGACTTTC
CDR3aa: CASSIDVGGGVGSGANVLTF

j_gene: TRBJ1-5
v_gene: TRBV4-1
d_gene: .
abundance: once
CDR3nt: TGCGCCAGCAGCCCCTCCCAGGGGTTTAGCAATCAGCCCCAGCATTTT
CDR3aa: CASSPSQGFSNQPQHF

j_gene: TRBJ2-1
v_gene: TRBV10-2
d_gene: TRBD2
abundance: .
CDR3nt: TGCGCCAGCAGACTAGCGGGAGAGGCTGAGCAGTTCTTC
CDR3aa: CASRLAGEAEQFF

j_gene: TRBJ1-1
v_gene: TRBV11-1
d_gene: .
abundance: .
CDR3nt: TGTGCCAGCAGCCATAACGGATGGGCTGAAGCTTTCTTT
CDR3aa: CASSHNGWAEAFF

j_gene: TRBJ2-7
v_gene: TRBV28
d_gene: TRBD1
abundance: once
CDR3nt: TGTGCCAGCAGTCGCCGGGACAGGGCCCACGAGCAGTACTTC
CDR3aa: CASSRRDRAHEQYF

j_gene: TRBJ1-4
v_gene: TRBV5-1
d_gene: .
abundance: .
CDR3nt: TGCGCCAGCAGCCCTGACACCGGTTTAAATGAAAAACTGTTTTTT
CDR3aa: CASSPDTGLNEKLFF

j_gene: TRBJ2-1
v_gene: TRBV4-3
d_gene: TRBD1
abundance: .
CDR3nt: TGCGCCAGCAGCCAGGCCGGACAGGGAGACTACAATGAGCAGTTCTTC
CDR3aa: CASSQAGQGDYNEQFF

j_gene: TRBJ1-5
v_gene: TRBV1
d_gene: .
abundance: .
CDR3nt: TGCACCAGCAGCCAAGATTATAGGTCCAATCAGCCCCAGCATTTT
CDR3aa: CTSSQDYRSNQPQHF

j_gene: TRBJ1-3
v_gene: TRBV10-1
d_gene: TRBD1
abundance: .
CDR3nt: TGCGCCAGCAGTGCCGGGACAGGTTTCTCTGGAAACACCATATATTTT
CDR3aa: CASSAGTGFSGNTIYF

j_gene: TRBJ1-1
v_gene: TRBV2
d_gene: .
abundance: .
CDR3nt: TGTGCCAGCAGTGAAGCGCTTGGGGTAGCTTTCTTT
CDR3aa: CASSEALGVAFF

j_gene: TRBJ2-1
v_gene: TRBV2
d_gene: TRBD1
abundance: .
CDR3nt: TGTGCCAGCAGTTTAGACAGGGTGAGAGACAATGAGCAGTTCTTC
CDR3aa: CASSLDRVRDNEQFF

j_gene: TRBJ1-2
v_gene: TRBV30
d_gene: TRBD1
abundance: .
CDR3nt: TGTGCCAAGGACAGGGAAGGCCGGGGTGGCTACACCTTC
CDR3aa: CAKDREGRGGYTF

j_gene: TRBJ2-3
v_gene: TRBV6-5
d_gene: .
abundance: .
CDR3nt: TGTGCCAGCAGTCGACAGATCACAGATACGCAGTATTTT
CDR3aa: CASSRQITDTQYF

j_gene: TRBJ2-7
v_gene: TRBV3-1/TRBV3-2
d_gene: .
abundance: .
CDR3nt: TGTGCCAGCAGCCAGACGGGAGTCGGGATGGAGCAGTACTTC
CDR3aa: CASSQTGVGMEQYF

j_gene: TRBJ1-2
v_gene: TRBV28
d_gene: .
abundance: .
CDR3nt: TGTGCCAGCAGGAACCGTCTTGCGGGGTTCTATGGCTACACCTTC
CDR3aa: CASRNRLAGFYGYTF

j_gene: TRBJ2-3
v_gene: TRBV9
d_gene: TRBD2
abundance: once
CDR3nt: TGTGCCAGCAAGGCTAGCGGGGAGGGCACAGATACGCAGTATTTT
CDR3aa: CASKASGEGTDTQYF

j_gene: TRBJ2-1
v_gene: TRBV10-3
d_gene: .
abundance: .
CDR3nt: TGTGCCACCCAAACTGGAGGGATGTCCTACAATGAGCAGTTCTTC
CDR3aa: CATQTGGMSYNEQFF

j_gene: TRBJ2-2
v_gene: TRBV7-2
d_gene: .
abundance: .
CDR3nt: TGTGCCAGCAGCCTGACCCGTGATCCCGGGGAGCTGTTTTTT
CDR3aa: CASSLTRDPGELFF

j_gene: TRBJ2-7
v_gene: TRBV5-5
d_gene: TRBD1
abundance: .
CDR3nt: TGTGCCAGCAGTTTGACAGGGTTATCCTACGAGCAGTACTTC
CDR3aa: CASSLTGLSYEQYF

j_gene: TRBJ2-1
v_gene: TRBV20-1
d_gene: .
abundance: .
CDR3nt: TGCAGTGCTAGTCGGTCACGGGAGAGATTGGGACACAATGAGCAGTTCTTC
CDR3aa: CSASRSRERLGHNEQFF

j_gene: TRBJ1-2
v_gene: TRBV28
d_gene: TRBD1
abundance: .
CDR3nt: TGTGCCAGCAGTTTGGACAGGGGGTTAGCCTATGGCTACACCTTC
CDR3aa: CASSLDRGLAYGYTF

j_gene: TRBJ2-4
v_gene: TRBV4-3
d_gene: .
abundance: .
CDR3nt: TGCGCCAGCAGCCAAGGCTCGCGGCAATGGGACATTCAGTACTTC
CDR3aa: CASSQGSRQWDIQYF

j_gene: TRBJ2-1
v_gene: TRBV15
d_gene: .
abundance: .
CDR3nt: TGTGCCACCAGCAGCTACAATGAGCAGTTCTTC
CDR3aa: CATSSYNEQFF

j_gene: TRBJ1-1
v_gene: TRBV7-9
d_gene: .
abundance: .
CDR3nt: TGTGCCAGCAGCTCCGGCACCAGATTGGCCACTGAAGCTTTCTTT
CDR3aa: CASSSGTRLATEAFF

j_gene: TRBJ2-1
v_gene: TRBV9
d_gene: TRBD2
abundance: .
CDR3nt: TGTGCCAGCAGCAGGGCGGGGGGGCGCGGTGAGCAGTTCTTC
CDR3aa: CASSRAGGRGEQFF

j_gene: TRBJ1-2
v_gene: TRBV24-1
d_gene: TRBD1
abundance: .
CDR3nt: TGTGCCACCAGTGATTCCACCCGACGACAGGGGGCTGGAGTCCATGGCTACACCTTC
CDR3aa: CATSDSTRRQGAGVHGYTF

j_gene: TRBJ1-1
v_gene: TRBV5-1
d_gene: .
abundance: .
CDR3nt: TGCGCCAGCAGCACGGGACAGAACACTGAAGCTTTCTTT
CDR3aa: CASSTGQNTEAFF

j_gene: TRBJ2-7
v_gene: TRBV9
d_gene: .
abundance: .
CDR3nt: TGTGCCAGCAGCGCCTCCACAAGGAACGACGAGCAGTACTTC
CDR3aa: CASSASTRNDEQYF

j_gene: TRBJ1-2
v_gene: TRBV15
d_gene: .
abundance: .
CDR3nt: TGTGCCACCAGCACTCCTCTGGGGGCGGGCTATGGCTACACCTTC
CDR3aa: CATSTPLGAGYGYTF

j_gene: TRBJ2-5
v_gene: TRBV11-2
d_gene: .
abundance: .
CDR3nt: TGTGCCAGCAGCTTAGACGGCCGCCTCCAAGAGACCCAGTACTTC
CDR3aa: CASSLDGRLQETQYF

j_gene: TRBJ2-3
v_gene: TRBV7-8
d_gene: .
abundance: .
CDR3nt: TGTGCCAGCAGCTCCCCCTGGGGGCCCATTTCGGATACGCAGTATTTT
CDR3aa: CASSSPWGPISDTQYF

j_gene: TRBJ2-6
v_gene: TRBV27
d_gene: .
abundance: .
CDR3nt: TGTGCCAGCAGTCCTCAGGGCCCTGGGGCCAACGTCCTGACTTTC
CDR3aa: CASSPQGPGANVLTF

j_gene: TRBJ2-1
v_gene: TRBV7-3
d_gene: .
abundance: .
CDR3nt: TGTGCCAGCAGCGTAGAGGCGTGGGATGAGCAGTTCTTC
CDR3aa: CASSVEAWDEQFF